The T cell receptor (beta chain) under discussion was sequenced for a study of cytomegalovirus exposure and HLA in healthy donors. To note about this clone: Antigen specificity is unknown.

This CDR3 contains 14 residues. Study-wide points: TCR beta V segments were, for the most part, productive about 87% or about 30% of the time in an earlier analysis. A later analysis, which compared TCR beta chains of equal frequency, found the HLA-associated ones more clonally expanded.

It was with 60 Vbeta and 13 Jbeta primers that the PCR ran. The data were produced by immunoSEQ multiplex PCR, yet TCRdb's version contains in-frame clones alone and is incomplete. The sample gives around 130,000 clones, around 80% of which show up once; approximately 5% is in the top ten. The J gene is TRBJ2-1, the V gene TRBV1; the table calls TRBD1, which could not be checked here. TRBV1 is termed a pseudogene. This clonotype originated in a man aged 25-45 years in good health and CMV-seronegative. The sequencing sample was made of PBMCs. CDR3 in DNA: TGCACCAGCAGCCGCGGACAGGGGGCGAATGAGCAGTTCTTC. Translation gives CTSSRGQGANEQFF.